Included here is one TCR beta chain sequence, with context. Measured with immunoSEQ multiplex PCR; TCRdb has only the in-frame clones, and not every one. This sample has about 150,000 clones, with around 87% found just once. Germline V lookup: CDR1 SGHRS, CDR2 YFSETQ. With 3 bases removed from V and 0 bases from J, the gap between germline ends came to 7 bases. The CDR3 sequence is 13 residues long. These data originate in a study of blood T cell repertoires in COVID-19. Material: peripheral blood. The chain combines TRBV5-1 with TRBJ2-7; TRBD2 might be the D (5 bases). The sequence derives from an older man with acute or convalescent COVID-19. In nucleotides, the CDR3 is TGCGCCAGCAGCTCGGACTTCTCCTACGAGCAGTACTTC. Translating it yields CASSSDFSYEQYF.